Listed here are 16 T cell receptor beta chains from one sample, sequenced in a study of cytotoxic CD8 clonotypes in ibrutinib-treated CLL. Repertoires were generated with immunoSEQ multiplex PCR, while TCRdb's copy carries only in-frame clones and drops some. The data hold hundreds of thousands of clones, with more than 65% observed a single time. Sample: PBMCs, taken before ibrutinib treatment. Source of these receptors: a human donor with chronic lymphocytic leukemia.

This clone was seen just once. The chain carries TRBV9 and TRBJ2-1; 8 bases match TRBD1. The germline CDR1 and CDR2 sequences are SGDLS and YYNGEE. CDR3 length: 15 amino acids. The V and J ends lost 2 bases and 6 bases, in that order; junction bases with no gene match: 7. CDR3 coding DNA: TGTGCCAGCAGCGTCCCGCGACAGGGGCGCAATGAGCAGTTCTTC. This translates into CASSVPRQGRNEQFF.

This rearrangement joins TRBV9 to TRBJ2-1; the D gene is possibly TRBD1 (5 bases). The CDR3 is 15 amino acids. Germline CDR1 is SGDLS and CDR2 is YYNGEE. V was cut by 3 bases and J by 0 bases, with 10 bases left in between. CDR3 protein: CASSAEGDSYNEQFF. Written as DNA, the CDR3 is TGTGCCAGCAGCGCCGAAGGGGACTCCTACAATGAGCAGTTCTTC.

The chain carries TRBV14 and TRBJ2-1; 8 nucleotides match TRBD2. J was trimmed by 8 bases and V by 0 bases; bases with no gene match: 9. Germline CDR1 is SGHDN and CDR2 is FVKESK. The CDR3 loop spans 16 amino acids. The CDR3 DNA sequence: TGTGCCAGCAGCCAAGATGTAGGGACTAGTTTCCATGAGCAGTTCTTC. This sequence encodes CASSQDVGTSFHEQFF.

The chain is built from TRBV27 and TRBJ1-2, with D perhaps TRBD1 (5 bases). Germline CDR1 MNHEY, CDR2 SMNVEV (reference sequence). Between the trimmed V and J ends, which lost 0 bases and 7 bases, there was a span of 9 bases. CDR3 length: 13 amino acids. CDR3 protein: CASSLSSGFGYTF. CDR3 DNA: TGTGCCAGCAGTTTATCTTCAGGGTTTGGCTACACCTTC.

The chain combines TRBV21-1 with TRBJ1-5; the listed D gene, TRBD1, was not tested against the DNA. TRBV21-1 is classified as a pseudogene. This CDR3 contains 19 residues. The CDR3 loop reads CASSTPPLDRSFGNQPQHF. The CDR3 DNA follows: TGTGCCAGCAGCACACCGCCTCTTGACAGGTCCTTTGGGAATCAGCCCCAGCATTTT.

The rearrangement links TRBV15 to TRBJ2-2; TRBD1 agrees at 7 bases. The V gene end was trimmed by 1 base and the J gene end by 4 bases; junction bases not matched to a gene: 3. The germline CDR1 and CDR2 sequences are LNHNV and YYDKDF (reference sequence). CDR3 length: 15 residues. The CDR3 DNA sequence: TGTGCCACCAGCAGAGTGGGACAGCCCACCGGGGAGCTGTTTTTT. This translates into CATSRVGQPTGELFF.

This clone was seen a single time. Other DNA sequences in this specimen translate into the identical CDR3. J is TRBJ1-2 and V is TRBV18; TRBD1 agrees at 12 bases. Germline lookup yields CDR1 KGHSH and CDR2 LQKENI. V was clipped by 3 bases and J by 3 bases; unmatched bases: 2. This CDR3 is 15 amino acids long. In DNA, the CDR3 is TGTGCCAGCTCACCCGGGACAGGGGGCGACTATGGCTACACCTTC. It codes for CASSPGTGGDYGYTF.

The chain uses TRBV9 and TRBJ1-5, with TRBD1 identical over 8 bases. The CDR3 loop spans 15 amino acids. Germline CDR1 is SGDLS and CDR2 is YYNGEE. The J segment lost 2 bases and the V segment lost 3 bases, leaving 4 bases of the junction unmatched. This CDR3 is CASSADRGGNQPQHF. The CDR3 nucleotides are TGTGCCAGCAGCGCCGACAGGGGTGGCAATCAGCCCCAGCATTTT.

This clone was counted once. This chain uses TRBV4-1 with TRBJ2-2; D gene uncertain. The CDR3 has 14 amino acids. Germline assignment: CDR1 MGHRA and CDR2 YSYEKL. V lost 3 bases, J lost 4 bases, and 9 bases lay in between. DNA for the CDR3: TGCGCCAGCAGCCAGACGGGCAGCACCGGGGAGCTGTTTTTT. Its translation: CASSQTGSTGELFF.

This clone was detected only a few times. The rearrangement uses TRBV5-1 and TRBJ1-5, with TRBD1 as a possible D gene (5 bases). CDR3 length: 14 residues. V dropped 0 bases and J dropped 7 bases, with 11 bases sitting between them. The germline V gene encodes CDR1 SGHRS and CDR2 YFSETQ. DNA for the CDR3: TGCGCCAGCAGCTTGGAAGGGGCAGGCCAGCCCCAGCATTTT. Residues: CASSLEGAGQPQHF.

This clone was found a few times. The chain employs TRBV7-9 and TRBJ2-7; 7 bases fit TRBD1. J was trimmed by 3 bases and V by 1 base; bases with no gene match: 6. This CDR3 has 15 amino acids. Germline CDR1 is SEHNR and CDR2 is FQNEAQ (reference sequence). CDR3: CASSLVGTESYEQYF. The CDR3 DNA follows: TGTGCCAGCAGCTTAGTGGGGACAGAGAGCTACGAGCAGTACTTC. Drawing the rest from reference TRBV7-9 and TRBJ2-7, the complete variable domain is DTGVSQNPRHKITKRGQNVTFRCDPISEHNRLYWYRQTLGQGPEFLTYFQNEAQLEKSRLLSDRFSAERPKGSFSTLEIQRTEQGDSAMYLCASSLVGTESYEQYFGPGTRLTVT.

The CDR3 region is CASSQEVRGTQYF. CDR3 nucleotides: TGTGCCAGCAGCCAAGAAGTCCGTGGGACCCAGTACTTC. The chain links TRBV14 to TRBJ2-5; D is ambiguous. V was shortened by 0 bases and J by 7 bases, with 9 bases between the two germline ends. This CDR3 has 13 residues. Germline-derived CDR1 and CDR2 are SGHDN and FVKESK.

The chain joins TRBV19 to TRBJ2-5; D possibly corresponds to TRBD1 (5 bases). Germline CDR1 LNHDA, CDR2 SQIVND (reference sequence). Trimming pared 3 bases from V and 2 bases from J, leaving 16 bases between. The CDR3 loop spans 16 amino acids. DNA of the CDR3: TGTGCCAGTAGTATTAACCTGCCAGGGTTGCAAGAGACCCAGTACTTC. This translates into CASSINLPGLQETQYF.

The chain links TRBV9 to TRBJ2-2; maybe TRBD2 (6 bases). Trimming took 7 bases from V and 7 from J, leaving 17 bases between them. CDR3 length: 14 residues. Germline lookup yields CDR1 SGDLS and CDR2 YYNGEE. This chain's CDR3 is CASGRQGGSGELFF. For the CDR3, the DNA is TGTGCCAGCGGGAGGCAGGGTGGCAGCGGGGAGCTGTTTTTT.

The V gene is TRBV12-5, the J gene TRBJ2-2, with D perhaps matching TRBD1 or TRBD2 (5 bases each). Trimming pared 6 bases from V and 9 bases from J, leaving 8 bases between. The CDR3 consists of 11 residues. In germline, CDR1 is LGHNT, CDR2 FRNRAP. The CDR3 bases are TGTGCTAGTGGCTGGGGGTGGGAGCTGTTTTTT. Encoded protein: CASGWGWELFF.

The chain links TRBV5-5 to TRBJ2-2, with a weak D call TRBD1 (5 bases). V was trimmed by 6 bases and J by 1 base, leaving 19 bases between them. The CDR3 totals 17 residues. Per germline, CDR1 SGHKS and CDR2 YYEKEE (reference sequence). The CDR3 here is CASTLLLRGQNTGELFF. The DNA for the CDR3 is TGTGCCAGCACCCTTCTACTCCGAGGACAGAACACCGGGGAGCTGTTTTTT.